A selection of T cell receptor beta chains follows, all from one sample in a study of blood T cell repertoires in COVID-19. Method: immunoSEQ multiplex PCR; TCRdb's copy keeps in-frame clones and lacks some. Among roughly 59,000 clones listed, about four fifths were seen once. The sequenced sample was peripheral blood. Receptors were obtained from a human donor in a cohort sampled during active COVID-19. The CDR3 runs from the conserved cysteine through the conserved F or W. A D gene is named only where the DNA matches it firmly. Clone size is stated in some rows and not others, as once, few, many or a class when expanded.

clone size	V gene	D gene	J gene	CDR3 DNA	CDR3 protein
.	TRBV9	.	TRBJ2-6	TGTGCCAGCAGCGTTTCCCAGGCCAACGTCCTGACTTTC	CASSVSQANVLTF
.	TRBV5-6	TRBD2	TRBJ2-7	TGTGCCAGCAGCTCCACTAGCGCCTACGAGCAGTACTTC	CASSSTSAYEQYF
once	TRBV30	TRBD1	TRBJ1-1	TGTGCCTGGAGGGGGGGACAGGCGGCTTTCTTT	CAWRGGQAAFF
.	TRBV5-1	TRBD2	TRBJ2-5	TGCGCCAGCAGCTTGGAACTAGCGGGAGGTCGGGAGACCCAGTACTTC	CASSLELAGGRETQYF
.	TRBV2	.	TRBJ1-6	TGTGCCAGCAGTGACCTAGGGGGTAATTCACCCCTCCACTTT	CASSDLGGNSPLHF
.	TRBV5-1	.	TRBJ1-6	TGCGCCAGCAGCTTGGACGGGAATTCACCCCTCCACTTT	CASSLDGNSPLHF
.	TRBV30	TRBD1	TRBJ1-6	TGTGCCTGGAAACTACAGGGGGAAGGTTCACCCCTCCACTTT	CAWKLQGEGSPLHF
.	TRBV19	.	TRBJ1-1	TGTGCCAGTAGTCATCCCCTGAACACTGAAGCTTTCTTT	CASSHPLNTEAFF
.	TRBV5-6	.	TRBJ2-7	TGTGCCAGCAGCTACAACAACTACGAGCAGTACTTC	CASSYNNYEQYF
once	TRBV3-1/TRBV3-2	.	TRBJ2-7	TGTGCCAGCAGCCAAGACTCCGAGGGAGTTTCCTACGAGCAGTACTTC	CASSQDSEGVSYEQYF
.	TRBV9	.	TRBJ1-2	TGTGCCAGCAGCCCCCCGACGGCAGGGCCGGGCTACACCTTC	CASSPPTAGPGYTF
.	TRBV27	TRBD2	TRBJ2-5	TGTGCCAGCAGTCCACTAGCGGGAGGTGAGACCCAGTACTTC	CASSPLAGGETQYF
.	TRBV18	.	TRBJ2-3	TGTGCCAGCTCACCTACAGGGTATCTGCGCACAGATACGCAGTATTTT	CASSPTGYLRTDTQYF
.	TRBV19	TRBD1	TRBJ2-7	TGTGCCAGTAGACAGGGGTCACCCACCTACGAGCAGTACTTC	CASRQGSPTYEQYF
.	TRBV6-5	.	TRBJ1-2	TGTGCCAGCAGACCGTCGGGGGTGAATCACTATGGCTACACCTTC	CASRPSGVNHYGYTF
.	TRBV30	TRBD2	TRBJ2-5	TGTGCCTGGAGTGTCTTGGGTAGCGGGGGGTTCCAAGAGACCCAGTACTTC	CAWSVLGSGGFQETQYF
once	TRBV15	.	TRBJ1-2	TGTGCCACCAGCAGAGATCATACTTCTTATGGCTACACCTTC	CATSRDHTSYGYTF
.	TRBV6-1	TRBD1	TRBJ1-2	TGTGCCAGCAGTGAGGGGACAGGGGACTATGGCTACACCTTC	CASSEGTGDYGYTF
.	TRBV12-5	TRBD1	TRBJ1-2	TGTGCTAGTGGTTTGTCCCCGGGACAGGGGGAAACGGGAGGCTACACCTTC	CASGLSPGQGETGGYTF
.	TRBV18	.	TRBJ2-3	TGTGCCAGCTCATTCCCGGGAACCACAGATACGCAGTATTTT	CASSFPGTTDTQYF
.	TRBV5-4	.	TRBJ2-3	TGTGCCAGCAGCTCGGGGAAAAGCACAGATACGCAGTATTTT	CASSSGKSTDTQYF
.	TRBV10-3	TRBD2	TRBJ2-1	TGTGCCATCAGTGAGTCAAGGACTAGCGGGAAAAGTGAGCAGTTCTTC	CAISESRTSGKSEQFF
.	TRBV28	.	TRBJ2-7	TGTGCCAGCAGTCTCCCAGGCTACGAGCAGTACTTC	CASSLPGYEQYF
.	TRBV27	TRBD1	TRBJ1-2	TGTGCCAGCAGGACTTCCGGGACAGGGGGCCGGGACTTCTATGGCTACACCTTC	CASRTSGTGGRDFYGYTF
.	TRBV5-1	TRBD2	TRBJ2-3	TGCGCCAGCAGCTCGGTACCGGGACTAGCGGGGGGGAATACGCAGTATTTT	CASSSVPGLAGGNTQYF
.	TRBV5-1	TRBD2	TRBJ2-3	TGCGCCAGCAGCTTGGATTCTAGCGGAACTAGCACAGATACGCAGTATTTT	CASSLDSSGTSTDTQYF
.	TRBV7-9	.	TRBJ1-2	TGTGCCAGCAGCTTAGTTGCAGGGAACTATGGCTACACCTTC	CASSLVAGNYGYTF
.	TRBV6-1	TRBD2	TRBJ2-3	TGTGCCAGCAGTGGGACTAGCGGGGGGGTAATCGGAGATACGCAGTATTTT	CASSGTSGGVIGDTQYF
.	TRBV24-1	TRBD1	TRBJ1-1	TGTGCCACCAGTGATTTTGGGTGTTTGGGGACAGGGATCTTGGACACTGAAGCTTTCTTT	CATSDFGCLGTGILDTEAFF
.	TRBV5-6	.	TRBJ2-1	TGTGCCAGCAGCTTCGGTCTCCACAATGAGCAGTTCTTC	CASSFGLHNEQFF
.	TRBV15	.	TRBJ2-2	TGTGCCACCAGCCACTTCTTCTCCGGGGAGCTGTTTTTT	CATSHFFSGELFF
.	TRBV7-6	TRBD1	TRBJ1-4	TGTGCCAGCAGCCCCAGACAGGGGGAGGCTAATGAAAAACTGTTTTTT	CASSPRQGEANEKLFF
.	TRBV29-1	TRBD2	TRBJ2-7	TGCAGCGTCGGACTAGCGGGAAAAGCCTACGAGCAGTACTTC	CSVGLAGKAYEQYF
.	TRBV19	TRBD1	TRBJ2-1	TGTGCCAGTAGACCGAGACAGGGGCACTACAATGAGCAGTTCTTC	CASRPRQGHYNEQFF
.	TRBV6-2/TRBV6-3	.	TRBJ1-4	TGTGCCAGCAGTTTGGACAGTCAAAATGAAAAACTGTTTTTT	CASSLDSQNEKLFF
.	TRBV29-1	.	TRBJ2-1	TGCAGCGTTGAGGGGGGGGCCTTCAATGAGCAGTTCTTC	CSVEGGAFNEQFF
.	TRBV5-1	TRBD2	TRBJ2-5	TGCGCCAGCAGCACCAGTGGACTAGCGGGGAGAGAGACCCAGTACTTC	CASSTSGLAGRETQYF
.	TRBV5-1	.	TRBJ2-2	TGCGCCAGCAGCGCGACCACAGGGAGCACCGGGGAGCTGTTTTTT	CASSATTGSTGELFF
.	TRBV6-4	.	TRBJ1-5	TGTGCCAGCAATATTGGGGGGAGTCAGCCCCAGCATTTT	CASNIGGSQPQHF
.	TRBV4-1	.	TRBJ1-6	TGCGCCAGCAGCCAAGATAGGCAGGTAGATTCACCCCTCCACTTT	CASSQDRQVDSPLHF